This T cell receptor (beta chain) was recovered during a study of blood T cell repertoires in COVID-19 (dated by TCRdb to 2019 to 2021). For the study in its entirety: Collaborator samples came from the United States, Italy and Spain and covered acute and convalescent phases of COVID-19. The prospective study material was composed of cDNA or gDNA derived from T cells, B-cell-depleted T cells, or PBMCs. Sample metadata almost always included a de-identified subject ID, COVID-19 status, age in years and sex. Subjects who had been exposed to COVID-19, were actively infected with it, or had recovered from it provided the deeply sampled blood TCRbeta repertoires that made up the dataset. Samples came from the ongoing ImmuneRACE study (first 160 participants) plus 1,254 subjects from 6 global collaborators. The repertoires were made available in a free public database intended to serve as a resource for research on the immune response to SARS-CoV-2. Where available, HLA class I and class II types were obtained from metadata supplied by the sample provider rather than from assay-based typing.

On this clone: Its antigen has not been determined. No much larger clone is present one base from it, and per-base qualities are unavailable.

The junction shows trimming of 7 bases on V and 8 bases on J, plus 17 bases between the germline ends. The cysteine opens and the phenylalanine closes a CDR3 of 13 amino acids. This entry keeps only the CDR3 DNA: 39 bases, framed from base 1. For CDR1 and CDR2, the germline V gene lists MDHEN and SYDVKM. Each collaborating institution followed its own protocols to collect whole blood in K2EDTA tubes. For TCRbeta analysis, collaborator samples were shipped as frozen whole blood, as isolated PBMCs, or as DNA extracted from either sample type. The immunoSEQ Assay, a bias-controlled multiplex PCR, was used to amplify TCRbeta CDR3 regions from genomic DNA. Per the source publication's procedure: The number of nucleated cells in each sample was estimated from the amplification of reference gene primers within the assay. To quantify the absolute abundance of each unique TCRbeta CDR3 rearrangement, sequence reads were collapsed and filtered. For each sample, productive Simpson clonality was calculated as the square root of Simpson's diversity index over productive rearrangements. TCRdb took this table from immuneACCESS and kept in-frame rearrangements with V and J called. Such tables lack part of the clones; where checked against another copy, unresolved V genes explain under half of the gap, and the rest is unexplained. V and J calls and clone size follow that table, whereas D and trimming were derived from the DNA. The table for this sample lists 200,000 or so clones; 65% to 85% of them were counted only once. The ten largest clonotypes hold under 5.5% of the sample.

The paper's findings and limits, for the study overall: Clinical and demographic metadata were provided uncurated, with the amount varying by source and participant.

The TCR sequence derives from a woman in her 30s with acute or convalescent COVID-19. The sequenced sample was peripheral blood. The receptor chain draws on TRBV28 and TRBJ1-2; the best D guess is TRBD1, with 5 bases matching. The bases read TGTGCCAGCAATTTTGGGGGGTCTAGAGGCTACACCTTC. This gives the protein CASNFGGSRGYTF.